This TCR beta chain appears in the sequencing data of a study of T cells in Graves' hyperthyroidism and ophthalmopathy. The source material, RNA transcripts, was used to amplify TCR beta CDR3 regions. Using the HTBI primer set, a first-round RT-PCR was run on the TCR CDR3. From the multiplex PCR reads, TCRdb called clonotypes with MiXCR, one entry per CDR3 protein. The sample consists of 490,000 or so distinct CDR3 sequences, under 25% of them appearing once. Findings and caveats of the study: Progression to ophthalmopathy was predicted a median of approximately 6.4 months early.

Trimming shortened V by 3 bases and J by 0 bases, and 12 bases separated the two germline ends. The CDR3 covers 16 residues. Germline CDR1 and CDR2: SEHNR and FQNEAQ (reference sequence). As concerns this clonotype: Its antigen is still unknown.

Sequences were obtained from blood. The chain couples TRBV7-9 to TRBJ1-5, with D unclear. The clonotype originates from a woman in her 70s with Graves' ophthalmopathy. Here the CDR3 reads CASSLATTFSNQPQHF. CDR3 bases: TGTGCCAGCAGCTTGGCGACTACATTTAGCAATCAGCCCCAGCATTTT.